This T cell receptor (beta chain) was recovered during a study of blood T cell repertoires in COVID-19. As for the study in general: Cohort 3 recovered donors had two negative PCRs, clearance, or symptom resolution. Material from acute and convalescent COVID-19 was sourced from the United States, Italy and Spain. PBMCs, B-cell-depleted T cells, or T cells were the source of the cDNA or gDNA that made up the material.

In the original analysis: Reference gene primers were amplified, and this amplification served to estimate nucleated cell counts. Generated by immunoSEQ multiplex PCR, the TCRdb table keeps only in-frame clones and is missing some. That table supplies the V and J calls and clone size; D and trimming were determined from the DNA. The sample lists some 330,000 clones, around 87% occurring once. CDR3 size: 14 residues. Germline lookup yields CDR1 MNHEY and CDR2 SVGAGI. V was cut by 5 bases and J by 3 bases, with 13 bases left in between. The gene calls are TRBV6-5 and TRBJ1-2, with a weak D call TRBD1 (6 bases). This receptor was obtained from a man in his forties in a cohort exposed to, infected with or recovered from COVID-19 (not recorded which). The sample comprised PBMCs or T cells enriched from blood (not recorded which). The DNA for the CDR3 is TGTGCCAGCAGTCGCTTCAACAGGGACTATGGCTACACCTTC. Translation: CASSRFNRDYGYTF.